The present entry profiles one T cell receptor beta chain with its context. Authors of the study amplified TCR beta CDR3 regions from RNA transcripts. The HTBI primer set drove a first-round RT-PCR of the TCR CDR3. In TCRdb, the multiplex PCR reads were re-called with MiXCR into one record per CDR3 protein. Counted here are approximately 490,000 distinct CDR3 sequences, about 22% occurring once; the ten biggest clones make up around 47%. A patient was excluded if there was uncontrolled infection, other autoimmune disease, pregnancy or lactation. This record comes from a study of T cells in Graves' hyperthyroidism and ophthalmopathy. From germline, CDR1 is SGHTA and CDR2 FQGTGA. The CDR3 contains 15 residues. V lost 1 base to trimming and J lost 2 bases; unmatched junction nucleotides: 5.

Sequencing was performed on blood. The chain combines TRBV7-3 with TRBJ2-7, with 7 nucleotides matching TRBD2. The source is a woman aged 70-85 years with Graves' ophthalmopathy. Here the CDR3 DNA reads TGTGCCAGCAGCTTAAGAGCGGGACCCACCTACGAGCAGTACTTC. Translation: CASSLRAGPTYEQYF.